One sample yielded the 28 T cell receptor beta chains listed below, sequenced in a study of shared clonotypes between healthy human individuals. Profiled with immunoSEQ multiplex PCR; TCRdb holds only in-frame clones, not every one. The sample yields under 2,000,000 clones, less than 95% seen once. In the naive CD8 group, cells lacked CD45RO and were positively selected for CCR7, so terminally differentiated effector memory CD45RA+ cells were left out. Material for sequencing was naive CD8+ T cells sorted from blood. The receptors come from a man younger than 35 in good health.

The chain has TRBV10-2 and TRBJ1-2; D perhaps matches TRBD1 (5 bases). V was cut by 5 bases and J by 6 bases, with 13 bases left in between. The CDR3 has 13 residues. Germline values: CDR1 WSHSY, CDR2 SAAADI. CDR3 protein: CASSRAGLDGYTF. The CDR3 nucleotides read TGCGCCAGCAGTCGGGCAGGGCTAGATGGCTACACCTTC.

This CDR3 reads CASATGANTEAFF. As DNA, the CDR3 is TGCGCCAGCGCGACAGGGGCGAACACTGAAGCTTTCTTT. The J gene is TRBJ1-1, the V gene TRBV4-1; 8 bases are a match to TRBD1. Losses at the gene ends were 8 bases for V and 1 base for J; bases not matched to a gene: 3. There are 13 residues in the CDR3. Germline V CDR1 and CDR2: MGHRA, YSYEKL.

The V and J genes are TRBV19 and TRBJ2-7; D not certain. V was pared by 4 bases and J by 0 bases, with 10 bases between. The CDR3 loop spans 14 amino acids. CDR1 and CDR2 from the germline V gene are LNHDA and SQIVND (reference sequence). The CDR3, as DNA: TGTGCCAGTAGTAACACACTGGTCTCCTACGAGCAGTACTTC. It encodes CASSNTLVSYEQYF. Together with reference TRBV19 and TRBJ2-7, the CDR3 gives the full variable domain: DGGITQSPKYLFRKEGQNVTLSCEQNLNHDAMYWYRQDPGQGLRLIYYSQIVNDFQKGDIAEGYSVSREKKESFPLTVTSAQKNPTAFYLCASSNTLVSYEQYFGPGTRLTVT.

The chain links TRBV28 to TRBJ2-7; D might be TRBD1 (5 bases). Trimming cost V 2 bases and J 5 bases, with 16 bases left between them. This CDR3 is 15 amino acids long. The V gene's germline CDR1 is MDHEN and CDR2 SYDVKM. CDR3 residues: CASSLGKGRKDEQYF. The CDR3 DNA reads TGTGCCAGCAGTTTAGGTAAGGGGCGCAAGGACGAGCAGTACTTC.

The chain recombines TRBV7-2 with TRBJ2-4, with 8 bases lining up with TRBD1. Germline CDR1 SGHTA, CDR2 FQGNSA. The CDR3 length is 15 residues. After removal of 1 base from V and 4 bases from J, the junction contained 3 bases not matched to a gene. CDR3 sequence: CASSLDGTGKNIQYF. For the CDR3, the DNA is TGTGCCAGCAGCTTAGATGGGACAGGAAAAAACATTCAGTACTTC. Complete variable domain (other parts from reference TRBV7-2 and TRBJ2-4): GAGVSQSPSNKVTEKGKDVELRCDPISGHTALYWYRQSLGQGLEFLIYFQGNSAPDKSGLPSDRFSAERTGGSVSTLTIQRTQQEDSAVYLCASSLDGTGKNIQYFGAGTRLSVL.

The CDR3 DNA follows: TGCGCCAGCAGCCAAGATAGGGCCGGCCCGGTCCCTACCGGGGAGCTGTTTTTT. Translated, it gives CASSQDRAGPVPTGELFF. J is TRBJ2-2 and V is TRBV4-3; D is uncertain. The CDR3 has 18 amino acids. Trimming took 0 bases from V and 5 from J, leaving 19 bases between them. The germline gives CDR1 LGHNA, CDR2 YSLEER.

The chain combines TRBV27 with TRBJ2-7; D gene uncertain. This CDR3 is 13 amino acids long. The V gene's germline CDR1 is MNHEY and CDR2 SMNVEV (reference sequence). Trimming removed 6 bases from V and 2 bases from J, with 11 bases in between. The chain's CDR3 is CASSQNAAYEQYF. The CDR3 DNA sequence: TGTGCCAGCAGCCAAAATGCGGCCTACGAGCAGTACTTC.

The V call is TRBV6-8, the J call TRBJ2-2; D might be TRBD2 (6 bases). V was trimmed by 2 bases and J by 0 bases, leaving 19 bases between them. Germline V gives CDR1 MNHGY, CDR2 SAAAGT. The CDR3 totals 19 residues. Here the CDR3 DNA reads TGTGCCAGCAGTTACCCGGATTACCCAGGCGGGACGAACACCGGGGAGCTGTTTTTT. Translation: CASSYPDYPGGTNTGELFF.

V usage is TRBV15 and J usage is TRBJ2-7, with 9 bases that match TRBD2. Germline V gene sequence: CDR1 LNHNV, CDR2 YYDKDF (reference sequence). The CDR3 loop spans 16 amino acids. V dropped 0 bases and J dropped 3; count of bases not matched to a gene: 6. CDR3 protein: CATSREASGAYYEQYF. The CDR3 DNA reads as TGTGCCACCAGCAGAGAAGCTAGCGGGGCATACTACGAGCAGTACTTC.

V gene TRBV15 combines with J gene TRBJ2-4; D is perhaps TRBD1 or TRBD2 (6 bases each). CDR1 is LNHNV, CDR2 YYDKDF, per germline (reference sequence). V shed 3 bases and J shed 6 bases, with 15 bases lying between them. The CDR3 contains 15 residues. The chain's CDR3 is CATSSEGGLGNIQYF. The CDR3 DNA reads as TGTGCCACCAGCAGTGAGGGGGGCCTCGGAAACATTCAGTACTTC. The whole variable domain, remainder taken from reference TRBV15 and TRBJ2-4, is DAMVIQNPRYQVTQFGKPVTLSCSQTLNHNVMYWYQQKSSQAPKLLFHYYDKDFNNEADTPDNFQSRRPNTSFCFLDIRSPGLGDTAMYLCATSSEGGLGNIQYFGAGTRLSVL.

This chain links TRBV5-6 with TRBJ2-1, with 7 bases lining up with TRBD1. Germline V gene data show CDR1 as SGHDT and CDR2 as YYEEEE. The trim removed 0 bases at V and 6 bases at J, leaving 9 bases unmatched. The CDR3 is made up of 16 amino acids. CDR3 nucleotides: TGTGCCAGCAGCTTGGCTTGGACAGGAAATCCCAATGAGCAGTTCTTC. It is translated as CASSLAWTGNPNEQFF. The entire variable domain, with the rest obtained from reference TRBV5-6 and TRBJ2-1, is as follows: DAGVTQSPTHLIKTRGQQVTLRCSPKSGHDTVSWYQQALGQGPQFIFQYYEEEERQRGNFPDRFSGHQFPNYSSELNVNALLLGDSALYLCASSLAWTGNPNEQFFGPGTRLTVL.

Note on this clone: The junction departs from germline at one end; a sequencing error may be responsible. The J gene is TRBJ2-7, the V gene TRBV2; D unresolved. The CDR3 contains 8 residues. Germline-derived CDR1 and CDR2 are SNHLY and FYNNEI. This CDR3 reads CASSEEFF. The CDR3 DNA is TGTGCCAGCAGTGAAGAATTCTTC.

The chain's CDR3 is CASSLAPPSGDNEQFF. In DNA, the CDR3 is TGTGCCAGCAGCTTGGCACCTCCTAGCGGAGACAATGAGCAGTTCTTC. J is TRBJ2-1 and V is TRBV5-4, with TRBD2 identical over 7 bases. This CDR3 spans 16 amino acids. J lost 5 bases, V lost 0 bases, and 8 bases had no gene match. The V gene's germline CDR1 is SGHNT and CDR2 YYREEE (reference sequence).

The V gene is TRBV7-9, the J gene TRBJ2-7; TRBD2 agrees at 9 bases. The CDR3 extends over 16 amino acids. The V gene end was trimmed by 1 base and the J gene end by 6 bases; junction bases not matched to a gene: 10. The V gene's germline CDR1 is SEHNR and CDR2 FQNEAQ (reference sequence). The CDR3 DNA follows: TGTGCCAGCAGCTTAGGAGCGGGGGGACCCGTATTCGAGCAGTACTTC. Protein product: CASSLGAGGPVFEQYF.

The chain has TRBV7-8 and TRBJ2-5; 13 nucleotides agree with TRBD2. The CDR3 runs 16 residues. Losses at the gene ends were 5 bases for V and 2 bases for J; bases not matched to a gene: 5. Looked up from germline, CDR1 is SGHVS and CDR2 is FQNEAQ. CDR3 nucleotide sequence: TGTGCCAGCAGCCCGGGACTAGCGGGAACTCAAGAGACCCAGTACTTC. Its protein is CASSPGLAGTQETQYF.

Notes on this clone: This specimen includes other DNA sequences encoding the same CDR3. For the CDR3, the DNA is TGTGCCAGCAGTTACTCGGGGGGGGGCTACGAGCAGTACTTC. This codes for CASSYSGGGYEQYF. This sequence joins TRBV6-5 and TRBJ2-7, with TRBD2 matching over 7 bases. V was pared by 0 bases and J by 3 bases, with 2 bases of the junction left unmatched. Germline lookup yields CDR1 MNHEY and CDR2 SVGAGI. This CDR3 has 14 residues.

This rearrangement joins TRBV19 to TRBJ2-1, with TRBD2 as a possible D gene (6 bases). The CDR3 runs 15 residues. Germline V CDR1 and CDR2: LNHDA, SQIVND (reference sequence). Trimming cost V 1 base and J 2 bases, with 9 bases left between them. CDR3 sequence: CASSIVGGPYNEQFF. The CDR3 coding sequence is TGTGCCAGTAGTATAGTGGGAGGTCCCTACAATGAGCAGTTCTTC.

Worth noting for this clone: This CDR3 is also generated by other DNA sequences in the sample. The chain couples TRBV30 to TRBJ2-1; D might be TRBD1 (5 bases). The CDR3 is made up of 14 amino acids. The V end was cut by 0 bases, the J end by 3 bases, with 9 bases between. The V gene's germline CDR1 is GTSNPN and CDR2 SVGIG (reference sequence). CDR3 region: CAWSVGVGYNEQFF. The CDR3 DNA is TGTGCCTGGAGTGTAGGGGTGGGCTACAATGAGCAGTTCTTC.

This rearrangement joins TRBV30 to TRBJ1-3, with D perhaps matching TRBD1 (6 bases). CDR1 is GTSNPN and CDR2 is SVGIG in the germline V gene (reference sequence). Trimming took 4 bases from V and 1 from J, leaving 11 bases between them. The CDR3 runs 14 residues. The CDR3 nucleotides are TGTGCCTGGACAGGGGCTAGTTCTGGAAACACCATATATTTT. Encoded protein: CAWTGASSGNTIYF.

Details on this clone: Distinct nucleotide sequences in the sample also encode this CDR3. The chain carries TRBV4-3 and TRBJ2-7, with 13 nucleotides matching TRBD2. Germline V gene sequence: CDR1 LGHNA, CDR2 YSLEER. The CDR3 sequence is 15 residues long. Trimming cost V 3 bases and J 3 bases; bases outside gene matches: 2. This CDR3 reads CASSQGTSGIYEQYF. CDR3 nucleotides: TGCGCCAGCAGCCAGGGGACTAGCGGGATCTACGAGCAGTACTTC.

The V call is TRBV15, the J call TRBJ1-6, with 9 bases identical to TRBD1. Germline V gene sequence: CDR1 LNHNV, CDR2 YYDKDF (reference sequence). The CDR3 runs 16 residues. Trimming at V came to 0 bases and at J to 9 bases, leaving 6 bases not matched to a gene. CDR3 region: CATSRDGQGIGSPLHF. CDR3 bases: TGTGCCACCAGCAGAGATGGACAGGGGATCGGTTCACCCCTCCACTTT.

J is TRBJ2-1 and V is TRBV5-5; TRBD2 aligns across 9 bases. Germline V gene lookup returns CDR1 SGHKS and CDR2 YYEKEE (reference sequence). Trimming cost V 0 bases and J 0 bases; bases outside gene matches: 4. This CDR3 comprises 17 residues. DNA of the CDR3: TGTGCCAGCAGCTTGGTGCCTAGCGGGACCTCCTACAATGAGCAGTTCTTC. Amino acid sequence: CASSLVPSGTSYNEQFF.

The V gene is TRBV7-9, the J gene TRBJ2-3, with 10 bases aligning to TRBD2. The V gene end was trimmed by 5 bases and the J gene end by 2 bases; junction bases not matched to a gene: 10. This CDR3 comprises 17 residues. Germline V gene sequence: CDR1 SEHNR, CDR2 FQNEAQ (reference sequence). CDR3 nucleotide sequence: TGTGCCAGCAGCCCCTTCTCTAGCGGGGGCATCACAGATACGCAGTATTTT. Translating it yields CASSPFSSGGITDTQYF.

Details on this clone: Other DNA variants within this sample encode the same CDR3. The chain recombines TRBV9 with TRBJ2-7; D possibly matches TRBD1 or TRBD2 (5 bases each). The CDR3 contains 13 residues. V was pared by 2 bases and J by 4 bases, with 10 bases between. The germline CDR1 and CDR2 sequences are SGDLS and YYNGEE. This chain's CDR3 is CASSVGDVYEQYF. The CDR3 nucleotides read TGTGCCAGCAGCGTCGGGGACGTATACGAGCAGTACTTC. Filled out from reference TRBV9 and TRBJ2-7, the complete variable domain reads DSGVTQTPKHLITATGQRVTLRCSPRSGDLSVYWYQQSLDQGLQFLIQYYNGEERAKGNILERFSAQQFPDLHSELNLSSLELGDSALYFCASSVGDVYEQYFGPGTRLTVT.

This sequence joins TRBV5-6 and TRBJ2-7; 14 bases are a match to TRBD2. Per germline, CDR1 SGHDT and CDR2 YYEEEE. V trimming: 4 bases; J trimming: 0 bases; junction bases outside the gene matches: 6. This CDR3 has 17 amino acids. The CDR3: CASSPGLAGVLSYEQYF. The CDR3, as DNA: TGTGCCAGCAGCCCGGGACTAGCGGGAGTGCTCTCCTACGAGCAGTACTTC.

The rearrangement joins TRBV6-1 to TRBJ1-2; D call uncertain. CDR1 and CDR2 (germline): MNHNS, SASEGT. V lost 2 bases and J lost 0, with 10 bases in between. The CDR3 contains 15 residues. CDR3 sequence: CASSEWVSTNYGYTF. The CDR3 coding sequence is TGTGCCAGCAGTGAATGGGTATCGACTAACTATGGCTACACCTTC.

This clone was seen just once. The rearrangement links TRBV5-1 to TRBJ2-2; 8 bases are shared with TRBD1. Trimming cost V 2 bases and J 3 bases; bases outside gene matches: 3. This CDR3 spans 15 amino acids. Looked up from germline, CDR1 is SGHRS and CDR2 is YFSETQ. CDR3 in DNA: TGCGCCAGCAGCTTCAGGGGGCATGACACCGGGGAGCTGTTTTTT. The encoded protein is CASSFRGHDTGELFF.

The CDR3 region has the DNA TGTGCCAGCAGTTTAATGGGCGGGGGCGATCCTTTCAGCTCCTACGAGCAGTACTTC. Protein product: CASSLMGGGDPFSSYEQYF. The V gene is TRBV27, the J gene TRBJ2-7, with a tentative D call TRBD2 (7 bases). The CDR3 runs to 19 residues. V lost 2 bases and J lost 0, with 23 bases in between. Germline values: CDR1 MNHEY, CDR2 SMNVEV (reference sequence).